This record concerns one T cell receptor beta chain sequence. Its antigen is still unknown. The record has no base qualities; no much larger clone is one base away. This sample was taken from a study of blood T cell repertoires in COVID-19 (dated by TCRdb to the early 2020s). Regarding the complete study: Samples from collaborators originated in the United States, Italy and Spain and spanned both the acute and convalescent phases of COVID-19. Subjects who had been exposed to COVID-19, were actively infected with it, or had recovered from it provided the deeply sampled blood TCRbeta repertoires that made up the dataset. The repertoires were made available in a free public database intended to serve as a resource for research on the immune response to SARS-CoV-2. Sample metadata almost always included a de-identified subject ID, COVID-19 status, age in years and sex. Where available, HLA class I and class II types were taken from metadata supplied by the sample provider and were not determined by assay-based typing. The samples were drawn from the first 160 participants of the ongoing ImmuneRACE study and from over a thousand subjects provided by 6 global collaborators. The material from the prospective study consisted of cDNA or gDNA derived from T cells, B-cell-depleted T cells, or PBMCs. Broad study findings and their caveats: The amount of clinical and demographic metadata varied by source and participant and was provided uncurated.

V is cut back by 7 bases and J by 4 bases, with 7 bases in the junction unmatched. CDR1 and CDR2 (LGHNT, FRNRAP) derive from the germline V gene. The CDR3 contains 14 residues, cysteine and phenylalanine counted. Left in the record is the CDR3 DNA by itself, 42 bases read in frame from the first base. TCRbeta CDR3 regions were amplified from genomic DNA using the immunoSEQ Assay, a bias-controlled multiplex PCR. The authors' analysis ran thus. Within the assay, amplification of reference gene primers was used to estimate how many nucleated cells each sample contained. To quantify the absolute abundance of each unique TCRbeta CDR3 rearrangement, sequence reads were collapsed and filtered. For each sample, productive Simpson clonality was calculated as the square root of Simpson's diversity index across productive rearrangements. In its TCRdb copy, this immuneACCESS table keeps in-frame sequences only and misses some clones. Where compared with another copy, unresolved V genes explain less than half of these, and the others have no known cause. For V, J and clone size, that table is used; D and trimming come from the DNA. Present in this sample are under 85,000 clones, more than 65% of which were seen just once. Around 10% of the sample rests with the top ten.

Whole blood was collected in K2EDTA tubes by collaborating institutions according to the institutions' own protocols. For TCRbeta analysis, collaborators shipped samples as frozen whole blood, isolated PBMCs, or DNA extracted from either of those sample types. The clonotype originates from a man in his forties or fifties with acute or convalescent COVID-19. The V and J genes are TRBV12-5 and TRBJ2-3; TRBD2 agrees with 8 junctional bases. The source material was peripheral blood. This receptor carries the CDR3 CASAPSGGPDTQYF. The DNA is as follows: TGTGCTAGTGCCCCCAGCGGGGGTCCAGATACGCAGTATTTT.